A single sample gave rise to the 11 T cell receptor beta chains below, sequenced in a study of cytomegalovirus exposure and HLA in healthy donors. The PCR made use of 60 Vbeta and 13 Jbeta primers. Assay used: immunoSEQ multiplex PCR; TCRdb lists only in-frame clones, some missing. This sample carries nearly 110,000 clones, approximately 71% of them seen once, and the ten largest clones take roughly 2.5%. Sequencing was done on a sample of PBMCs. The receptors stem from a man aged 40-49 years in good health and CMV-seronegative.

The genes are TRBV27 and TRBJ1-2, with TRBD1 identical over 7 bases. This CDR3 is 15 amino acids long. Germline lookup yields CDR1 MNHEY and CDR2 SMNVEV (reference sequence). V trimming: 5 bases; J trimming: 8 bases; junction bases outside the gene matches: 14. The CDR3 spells CASSPETGPLRGYTF. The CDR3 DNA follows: TGTGCCAGCAGTCCGGAGACAGGGCCACTTCGGGGCTACACCTTC.

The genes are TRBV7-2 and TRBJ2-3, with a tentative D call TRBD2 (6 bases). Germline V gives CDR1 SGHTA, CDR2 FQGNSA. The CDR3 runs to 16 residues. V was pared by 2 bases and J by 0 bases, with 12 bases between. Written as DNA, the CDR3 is TGTGCCAGCAGCTTAAGCGGCGGGGCTAGCACAGATACGCAGTATTTT. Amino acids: CASSLSGGASTDTQYF.

This CDR3 is CASSQDLAKETQYF. CDR3 DNA: TGTGCCAGCAGCCAAGATCTAGCGAAAGAGACCCAGTACTTC. J is TRBJ2-5 and V is TRBV4-2; D might be TRBD2 (6 bases). The germline gives CDR1 LGHNA, CDR2 YNFKEQ. Trimming removed 0 bases from V and 3 bases from J, with 8 bases in between. The CDR3 runs 14 residues.

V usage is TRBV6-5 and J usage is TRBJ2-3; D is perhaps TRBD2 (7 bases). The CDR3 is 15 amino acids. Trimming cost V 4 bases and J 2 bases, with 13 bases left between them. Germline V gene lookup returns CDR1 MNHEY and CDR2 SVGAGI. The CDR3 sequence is CASSSTGGPTDTQYF. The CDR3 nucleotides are TGTGCCAGCAGTTCGACGGGGGGCCCCACAGATACGCAGTATTTT.

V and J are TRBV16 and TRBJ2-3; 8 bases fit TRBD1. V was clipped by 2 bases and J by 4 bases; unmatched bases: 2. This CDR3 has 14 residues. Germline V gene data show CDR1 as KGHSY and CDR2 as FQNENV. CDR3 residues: CASSQRQGSDTQYF. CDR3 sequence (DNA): TGTGCCAGCAGCCAACGACAGGGGTCAGATACGCAGTATTTT.

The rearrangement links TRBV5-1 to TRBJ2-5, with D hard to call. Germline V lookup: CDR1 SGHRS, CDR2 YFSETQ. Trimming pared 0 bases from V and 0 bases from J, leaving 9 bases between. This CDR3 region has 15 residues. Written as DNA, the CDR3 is TGCGCCAGCAGCTTGGGTAACGCGTACCAAGAGACCCAGTACTTC. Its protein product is CASSLGNAYQETQYF.

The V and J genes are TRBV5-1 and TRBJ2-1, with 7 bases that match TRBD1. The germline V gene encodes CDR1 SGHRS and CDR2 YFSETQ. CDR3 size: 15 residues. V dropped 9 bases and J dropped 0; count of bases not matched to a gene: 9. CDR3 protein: CATSAGGGSYNEQFF. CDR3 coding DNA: TGCGCCACATCAGCAGGGGGTGGCTCCTACAATGAGCAGTTCTTC.

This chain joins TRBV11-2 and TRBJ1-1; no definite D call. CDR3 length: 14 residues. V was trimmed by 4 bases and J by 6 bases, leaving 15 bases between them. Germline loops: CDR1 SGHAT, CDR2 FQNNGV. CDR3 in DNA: TGTGCCAGCAGCTCCCTGCGCGGTAAAGCTGAAGCTTTCTTT. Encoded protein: CASSSLRGKAEAFF.

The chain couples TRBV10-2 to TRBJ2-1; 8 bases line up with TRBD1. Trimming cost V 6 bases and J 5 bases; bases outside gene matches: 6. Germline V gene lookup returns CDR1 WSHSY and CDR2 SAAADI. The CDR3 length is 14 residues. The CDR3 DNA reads TGCGCCAGCAGGGGTGGACAGGGAAACAATGAGCAGTTCTTC. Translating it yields CASRGGQGNNEQFF.

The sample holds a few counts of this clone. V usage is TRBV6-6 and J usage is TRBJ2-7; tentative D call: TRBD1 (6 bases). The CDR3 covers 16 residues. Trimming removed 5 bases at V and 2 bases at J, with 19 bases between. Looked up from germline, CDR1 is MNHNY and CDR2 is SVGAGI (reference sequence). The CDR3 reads CASSTTRDTLPYEQYF. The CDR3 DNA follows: TGTGCCAGCAGTACTACCCGGGACACCCTACCCTACGAGCAGTACTTC.

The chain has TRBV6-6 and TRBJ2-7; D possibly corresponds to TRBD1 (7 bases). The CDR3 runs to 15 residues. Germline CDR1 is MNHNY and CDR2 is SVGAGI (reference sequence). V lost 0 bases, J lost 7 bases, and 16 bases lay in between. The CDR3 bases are TGTGCCAGCAGTTACTCGATCGAGGGGGCGGGAGAGCAGTACTTC. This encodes CASSYSIEGAGEQYF.